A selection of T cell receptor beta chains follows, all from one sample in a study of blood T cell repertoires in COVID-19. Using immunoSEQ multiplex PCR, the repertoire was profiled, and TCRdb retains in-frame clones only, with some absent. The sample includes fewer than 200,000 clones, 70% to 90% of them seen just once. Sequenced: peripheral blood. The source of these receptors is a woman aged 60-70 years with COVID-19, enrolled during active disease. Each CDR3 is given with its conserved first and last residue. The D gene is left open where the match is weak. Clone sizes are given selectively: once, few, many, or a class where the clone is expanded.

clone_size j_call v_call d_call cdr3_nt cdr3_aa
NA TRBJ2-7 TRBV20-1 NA TGCAGTGCTAGTTTTGGACAGTCCCGGAGCTTC CSASFGQSRSF
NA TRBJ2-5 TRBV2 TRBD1 TGTGCCTCGCACCGGGACAGTCAAGAGACCCAGTACTTC CASHRDSQETQYF
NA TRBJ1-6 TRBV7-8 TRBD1 TGTGCCAGCAGCCACGGGACAGGCTCCTATAATTCACCCCTCCACTTT CASSHGTGSYNSPLHF
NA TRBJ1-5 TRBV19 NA TGTGCCAGTAGTATACGGACAGTTGCCTCACGGCATCAGCCCCAGCATTTT CASSIRTVASRHQPQHF
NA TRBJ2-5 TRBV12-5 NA TGTGCTAGTGGTGCAGGGTTCAACACCCAAGAGACCCAGTACTTC CASGAGFNTQETQYF
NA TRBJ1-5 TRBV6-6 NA TGTGCCAGCAGTTCCCTACCGAGGGAGGGAGATCAGCCCCAGCATTTT CASSSLPREGDQPQHF
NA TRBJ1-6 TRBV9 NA TGTGCCAGCAGCGTAGATCCGGTAACACCCCTCCACTTT CASSVDPVTPLHF
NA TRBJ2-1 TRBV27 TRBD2 TGTGCCAGCAGCAATAGACTAGCGGGACCCTACAATGAGCAGTTCTTC CASSNRLAGPYNEQFF
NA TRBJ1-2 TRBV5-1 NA TGCGCCAGCAGCAGGGGCTACGACTATGGCTACACCTTC CASSRGYDYGYTF
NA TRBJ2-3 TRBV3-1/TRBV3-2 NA TGTGCCAGCAGCCAAGATCCCTTAGAGGCGGATACGCAGTATTTT CASSQDPLEADTQYF
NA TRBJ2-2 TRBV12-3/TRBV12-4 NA TGTGCCAGCAGTCCCCAGAACACCGGGGAGCTGTTTTTT CASSPQNTGELFF
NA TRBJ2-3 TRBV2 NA TGTGCCAGCAGTGATAGTCTGGTCGGCACAGATACGCAGTATTTT CASSDSLVGTDTQYF
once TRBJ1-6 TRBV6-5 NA TGTGCCAGCAGTTACTCACGGGATTTGAGGTCACCCCTCCACTTT CASSYSRDLRSPLHF
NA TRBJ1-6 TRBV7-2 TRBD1 TGTGCCAGCAGCTCGGGACAGGAGAGCTCCTATAATTCACCCCTCCACTTT CASSSGQESSYNSPLHF
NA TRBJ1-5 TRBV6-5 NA TGTGCCAGCGCCAGGGAGGTCGGCAATCAGCCCCAGCATTTT CASAREVGNQPQHF
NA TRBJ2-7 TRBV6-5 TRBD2 TGTGCCAGCAGTTACGCTAGCGGGCCTTACGAGCAGTACTTC CASSYASGPYEQYF
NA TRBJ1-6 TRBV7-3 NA TGTGCCAGCAGCTTAAAAGGTACCAGGGTACCCCTCCACTTT CASSLKGTRVPLHF
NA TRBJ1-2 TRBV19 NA TGTGCCAGTAGACAGTCTTCTAACTATGGCTACACCTTC CASRQSSNYGYTF
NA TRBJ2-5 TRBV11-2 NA TGTGCCAGCAGCTTAGACGGAGGAACGGAAGAGACCCAGTACTTC CASSLDGGTEETQYF
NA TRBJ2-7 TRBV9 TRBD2 TGTGCCAGCAGCGTAGGAGGAGGCGGGAGCGGAGGCGAGCAGTACTTC CASSVGGGGSGGEQYF
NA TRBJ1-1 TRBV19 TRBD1 TGTGCCAGTAGTATAGAAGAGGGGGCACGAGCTTTCTTT CASSIEEGARAFF
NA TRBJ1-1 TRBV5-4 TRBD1 TGTGCCAGCAAGGTGGGAACAGGGGTAAAGAACACTGAAGCTTTCTTT CASKVGTGVKNTEAFF
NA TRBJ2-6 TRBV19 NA TGTGCCAGTAAACAGGCTTCTGGGGCCAACGTCCTGACTTTC CASKQASGANVLTF
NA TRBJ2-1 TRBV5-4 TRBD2 TGTGCCAGCAGCCCCGGACTGTTTAGCGGGGGGACGGGCGCCGCTGAGCAGTTCTTC CASSPGLFSGGTGAAEQFF
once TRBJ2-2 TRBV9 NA TGTGCCAGCAGCGTAGTAGCGAACACCGGGGAGCTGTTTTTT CASSVVANTGELFF
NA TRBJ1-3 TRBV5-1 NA TGCGCCAGCAGCTTGGCTGGGAGTTTTGGAAACACCATATATTTT CASSLAGSFGNTIYF
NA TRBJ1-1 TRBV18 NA TGTGCCAGCTCTTCCTTGACGGGGGTCCGGGACACTGAAGCTTTCTTT CASSSLTGVRDTEAFF
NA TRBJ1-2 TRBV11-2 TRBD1 TGTGCCAGCAGCTTAGAGGTTTGGGCAGGGGGCTTTGGCTACACCTTC CASSLEVWAGGFGYTF
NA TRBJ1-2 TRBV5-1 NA TGCGCCAGCAGCTTGGATATGAGAAACTATGGCTACACCTTC CASSLDMRNYGYTF
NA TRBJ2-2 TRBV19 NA TGTGCCAGTAGGGCCGGGACTATGGGGGCCGCCGGGGAGCTGTTTTTT CASRAGTMGAAGELFF
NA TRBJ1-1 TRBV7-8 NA TGTGCCAGCAGTAAGACACGGAACACTGAAGCTTTCTTT CASSKTRNTEAFF
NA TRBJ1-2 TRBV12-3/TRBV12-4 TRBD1 TGTGCCAGCCACAGGGGAAACTATGGCTACACCTTC CASHRGNYGYTF
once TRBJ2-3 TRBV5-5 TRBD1 TGTGCCAGCAGCGCGGGACAGGGGGTAAGAGGAACAGATACGCAGTATTTT CASSAGQGVRGTDTQYF
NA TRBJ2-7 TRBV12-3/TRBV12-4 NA TGTGCCAGCAGTTTATACGGCTACGAGCAGTACTTC CASSLYGYEQYF
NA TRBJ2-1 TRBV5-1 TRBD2 TGCGCCAGCAGCTTGGGGGGACTAGCGAAGGTTGAGCAGTTCTTC CASSLGGLAKVEQFF
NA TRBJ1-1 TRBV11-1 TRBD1 TGTGCCAGCAGCTCACCTCAGGGGGCTAGAACTGAAGCTTTCTTT CASSSPQGARTEAFF
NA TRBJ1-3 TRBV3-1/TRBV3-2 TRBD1 TGTGCCAGCAGCCAGGGACAGGGACCCTACGGAAACACCATATATTTT CASSQGQGPYGNTIYF
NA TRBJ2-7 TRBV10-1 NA TGCGCCAGCAGTGGCGCCCAGAGGGGACACTACGTCGAGCAGTACTTC CASSGAQRGHYVEQYF
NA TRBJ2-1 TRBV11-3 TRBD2 TGTGCCAGCAGCTTTCACTGGGGGATTAGCGGGGGCCTCTACAATGAGCAGTTCTTC CASSFHWGISGGLYNEQFF
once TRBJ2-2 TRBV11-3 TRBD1 TGTGCCAGCAGCTTGGGGACAGGGCAGAACACCGGGGAGCTGTTTTTT CASSLGTGQNTGELFF